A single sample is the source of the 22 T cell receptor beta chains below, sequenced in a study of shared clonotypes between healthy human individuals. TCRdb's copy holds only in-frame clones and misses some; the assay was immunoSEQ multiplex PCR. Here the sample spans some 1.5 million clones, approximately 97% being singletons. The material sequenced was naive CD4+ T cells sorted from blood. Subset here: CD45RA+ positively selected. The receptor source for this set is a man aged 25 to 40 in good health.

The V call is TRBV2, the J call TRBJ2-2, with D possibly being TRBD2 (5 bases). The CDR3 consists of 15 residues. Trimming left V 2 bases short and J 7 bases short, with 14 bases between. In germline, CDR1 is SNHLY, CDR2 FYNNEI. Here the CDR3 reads CASSELPPRVGELFF. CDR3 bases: TGTGCCAGCAGTGAATTACCGCCGAGGGTCGGGGAGCTGTTTTTT. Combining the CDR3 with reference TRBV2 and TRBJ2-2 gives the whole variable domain EPEVTQTPSHQVTQMGQEVILRCVPISNHLYFYWYRQILGQKVEFLVSFYNNEISEKSEIFDDQFSVERPDGSNFTLKIRSTKLEDSAMYFCASSELPPRVGELFFGEGSRLTVL.

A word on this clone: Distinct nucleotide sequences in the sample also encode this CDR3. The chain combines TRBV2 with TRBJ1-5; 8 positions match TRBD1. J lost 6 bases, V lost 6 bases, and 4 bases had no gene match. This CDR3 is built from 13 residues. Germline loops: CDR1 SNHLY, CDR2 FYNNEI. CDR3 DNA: TGTGCCAGCAGCGACAGGGGTGGTCAGCCCCAGCATTTT. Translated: CASSDRGGQPQHF.

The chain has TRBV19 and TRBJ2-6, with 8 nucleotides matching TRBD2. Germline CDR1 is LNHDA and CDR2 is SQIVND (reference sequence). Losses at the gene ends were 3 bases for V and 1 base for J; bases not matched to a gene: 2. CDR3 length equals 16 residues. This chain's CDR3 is CASSIGGGSGANVLTF. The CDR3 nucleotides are TGTGCCAGTAGTATCGGCGGGGGGTCTGGGGCCAACGTCCTGACTTTC.

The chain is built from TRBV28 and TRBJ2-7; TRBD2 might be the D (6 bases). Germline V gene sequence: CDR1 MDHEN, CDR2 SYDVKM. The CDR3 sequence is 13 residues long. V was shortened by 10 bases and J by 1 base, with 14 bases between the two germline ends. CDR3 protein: CATLSGTSYEQYF. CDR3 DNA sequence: TGTGCCACCCTTAGCGGCACATCCTACGAGCAGTACTTC.

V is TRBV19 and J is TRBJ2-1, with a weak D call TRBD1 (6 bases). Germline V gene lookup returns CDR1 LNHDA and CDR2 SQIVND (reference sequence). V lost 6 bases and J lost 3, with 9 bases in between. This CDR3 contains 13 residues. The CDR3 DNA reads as TGTGCCAGTAGCCAGGGGAACTACAATGAGCAGTTCTTC. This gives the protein CASSQGNYNEQFF. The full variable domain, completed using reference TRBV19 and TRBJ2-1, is DGGITQSPKYLFRKEGQNVTLSCEQNLNHDAMYWYRQDPGQGLRLIYYSQIVNDFQKGDIAEGYSVSREKKESFPLTVTSAQKNPTAFYLCASSQGNYNEQFFGPGTRLTVL.

The CDR3 bases are TGTGCCAGCAGCTTAAGGGGCGAGAGGTATTGGGATGAGCAGTTCTTC. This gives the protein CASSLRGERYWDEQFF. The V call is TRBV7-8, the J call TRBJ2-1; TRBD1 might be the D (5 bases). V was trimmed by 2 bases and J by 8 bases, leaving 19 bases between them. The CDR3 contains 16 residues. Germline CDR1 is SGHVS and CDR2 is FQNEAQ.

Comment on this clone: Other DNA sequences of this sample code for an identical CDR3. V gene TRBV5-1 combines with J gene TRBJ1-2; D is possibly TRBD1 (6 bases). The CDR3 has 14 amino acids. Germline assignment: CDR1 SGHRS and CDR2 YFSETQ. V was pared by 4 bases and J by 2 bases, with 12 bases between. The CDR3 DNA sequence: TGCGCCAGCAGCGCTCGTACAGGGAACTATGGCTACACCTTC. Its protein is CASSARTGNYGYTF.

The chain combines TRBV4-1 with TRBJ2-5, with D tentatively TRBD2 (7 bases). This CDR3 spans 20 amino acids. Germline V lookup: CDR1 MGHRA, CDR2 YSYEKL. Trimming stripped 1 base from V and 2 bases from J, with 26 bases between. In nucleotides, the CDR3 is TGCGCCAGCAGCCAAGGGTTGGGGGGGGACATCTACAAAGCACAAGAGACCCAGTACTTC. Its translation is CASSQGLGGDIYKAQETQYF.

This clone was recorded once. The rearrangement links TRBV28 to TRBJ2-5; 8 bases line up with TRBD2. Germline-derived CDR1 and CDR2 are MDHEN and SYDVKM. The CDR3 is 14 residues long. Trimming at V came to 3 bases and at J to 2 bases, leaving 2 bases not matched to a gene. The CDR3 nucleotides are TGTGCCAGCAGTTTTAGCGGGGCTCAAGAGACCCAGTACTTC. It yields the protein CASSFSGAQETQYF.

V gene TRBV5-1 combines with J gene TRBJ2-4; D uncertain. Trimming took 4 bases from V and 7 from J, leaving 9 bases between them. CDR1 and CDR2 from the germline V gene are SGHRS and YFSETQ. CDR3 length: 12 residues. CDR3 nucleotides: TGCGCCAGCAGCGTAGACCAGAACATTCAGTACTTC. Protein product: CASSVDQNIQYF.

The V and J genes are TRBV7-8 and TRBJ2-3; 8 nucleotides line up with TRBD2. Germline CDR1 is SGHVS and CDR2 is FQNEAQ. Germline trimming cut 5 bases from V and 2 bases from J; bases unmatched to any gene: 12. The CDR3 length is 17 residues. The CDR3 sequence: CASSPQLTSDLTDTQYF. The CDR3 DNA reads TGTGCCAGCAGCCCTCAGTTGACTAGCGACCTCACAGATACGCAGTATTTT. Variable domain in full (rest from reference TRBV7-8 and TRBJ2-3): GAGVSQSPRYKVAKRGQDVALRCDPISGHVSLFWYQQALGQGPEFLTYFQNEAQLDKSGLPSDRFFAERPEGSVSTLKIQRTQQEDSAVYLCASSPQLTSDLTDTQYFGPGTRLTVL.

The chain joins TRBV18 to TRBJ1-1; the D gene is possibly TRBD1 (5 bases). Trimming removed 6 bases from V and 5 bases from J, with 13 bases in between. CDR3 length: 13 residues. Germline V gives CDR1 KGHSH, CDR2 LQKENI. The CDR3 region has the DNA TGTGCCAGCTCCTCCCTGGGGGAGACTGAAGCTTTCTTT. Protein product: CASSSLGETEAFF.

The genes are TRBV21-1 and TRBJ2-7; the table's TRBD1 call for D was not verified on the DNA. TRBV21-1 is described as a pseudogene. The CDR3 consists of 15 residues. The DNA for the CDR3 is TGTGCCAGCAGCACACTACAGGGGACCCTCTACGAGCAGTACTTC. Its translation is CASSTLQGTLYEQYF.

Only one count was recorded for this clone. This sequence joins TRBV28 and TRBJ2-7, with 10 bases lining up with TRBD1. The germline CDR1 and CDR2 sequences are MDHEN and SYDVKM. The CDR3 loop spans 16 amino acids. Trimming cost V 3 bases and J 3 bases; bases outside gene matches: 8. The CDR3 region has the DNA TGTGCCAGCAGTTTTACGGGACAGGGGATCATCTACGAGCAGTACTTC. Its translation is CASSFTGQGIIYEQYF.

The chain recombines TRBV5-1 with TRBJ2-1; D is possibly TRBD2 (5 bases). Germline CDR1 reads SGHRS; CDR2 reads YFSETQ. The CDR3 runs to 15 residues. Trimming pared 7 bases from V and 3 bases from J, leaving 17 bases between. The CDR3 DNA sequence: TGCGCCAGCTCCCGGACGAGCGGAGGCTACAATGAGCAGTTCTTC. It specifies CASSRTSGGYNEQFF.

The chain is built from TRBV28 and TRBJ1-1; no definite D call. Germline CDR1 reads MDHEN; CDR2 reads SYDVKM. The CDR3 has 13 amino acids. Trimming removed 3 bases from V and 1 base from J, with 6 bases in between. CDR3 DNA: TGTGCCAGCAGTTTGGTCCGGAACACTGAAGCTTTCTTT. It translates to CASSLVRNTEAFF.

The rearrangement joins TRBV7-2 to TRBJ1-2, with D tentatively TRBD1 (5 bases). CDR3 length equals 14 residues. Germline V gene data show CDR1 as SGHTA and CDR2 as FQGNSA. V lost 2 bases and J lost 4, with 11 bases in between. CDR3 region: CASSLNTGGYGYTF. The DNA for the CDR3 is TGTGCCAGCAGCTTAAATACAGGAGGCTATGGCTACACCTTC.

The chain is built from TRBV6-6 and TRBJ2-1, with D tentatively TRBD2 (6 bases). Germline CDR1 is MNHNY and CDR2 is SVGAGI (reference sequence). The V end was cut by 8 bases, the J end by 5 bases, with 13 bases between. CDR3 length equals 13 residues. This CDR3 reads CASYSRENNEQFF. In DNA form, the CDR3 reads TGTGCCAGCTACTCGCGGGAAAACAATGAGCAGTTCTTC.

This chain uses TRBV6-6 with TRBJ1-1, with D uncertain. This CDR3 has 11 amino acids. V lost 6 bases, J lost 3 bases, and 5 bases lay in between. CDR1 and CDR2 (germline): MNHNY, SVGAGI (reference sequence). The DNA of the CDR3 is TGTGCCAGCAGCCGGGACACTGAAGCTTTCTTT. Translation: CASSRDTEAFF.

The CDR3 reads CSVNHRDPRDEQYF. The DNA of the CDR3 is TGCAGCGTTAACCACAGGGACCCCCGGGACGAGCAGTACTTC. The chain joins TRBV29-1 to TRBJ2-7; D might be TRBD1 (6 bases). CDR1 and CDR2 from the germline V gene are SQVTM and ANQGSEA. The V gene lost 5 bases and the J gene lost 5 bases, with 19 bases spanning the gap. This CDR3 spans 14 amino acids.

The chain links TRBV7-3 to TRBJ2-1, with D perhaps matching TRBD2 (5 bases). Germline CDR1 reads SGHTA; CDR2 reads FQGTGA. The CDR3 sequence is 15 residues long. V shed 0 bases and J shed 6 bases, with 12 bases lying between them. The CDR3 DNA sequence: TGTGCCAGCAGCTTAACCCATTTGAGCGGCAATGAGCAGTTCTTC. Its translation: CASSLTHLSGNEQFF.

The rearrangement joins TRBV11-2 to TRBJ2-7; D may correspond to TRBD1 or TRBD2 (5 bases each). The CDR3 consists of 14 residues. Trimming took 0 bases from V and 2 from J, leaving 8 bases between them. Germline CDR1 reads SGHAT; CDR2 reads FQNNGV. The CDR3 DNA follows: TGTGCCAGCAGCTTAGAGGGGGTAGCCTACGAGCAGTACTTC. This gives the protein CASSLEGVAYEQYF.